These 17 T cell receptor beta chains came from one sample sequenced in a study of blood T cell repertoires in COVID-19. TCRdb keeps only in-frame clones here, not all; method: immunoSEQ multiplex PCR. The sample carries about 300,000 clones, over 75% recorded once. The specimen was PBMCs or T cells enriched from blood (not recorded which). The receptor source for this set is a man younger than 45 who had recovered from COVID-19.

This chain uses TRBV5-6 with TRBJ2-6; D may be TRBD2 (5 bases). There are 18 residues in the CDR3. V was shortened by 5 bases and J by 2 bases, with 20 bases between the two germline ends. Germline values: CDR1 SGHDT, CDR2 YYEEEE. The CDR3 nucleotides read TGTGCCAGCAGTTTGAGGAGACAACTAGAGACTGGGGCCAACGTCCTGACTTTC. As protein: CASSLRRQLETGANVLTF.

The genes are TRBV9 and TRBJ2-6, with no clear D. The V gene lost 0 bases and the J gene lost 1 base, with 2 bases spanning the gap. This CDR3 is 14 amino acids long. Looked up from germline, CDR1 is SGDLS and CDR2 is YYNGEE. Here the CDR3 reads CASSVVSGANVLTF. The CDR3 nucleotides are TGTGCCAGCAGCGTAGTATCTGGGGCCAACGTCCTGACTTTC.

The chain has TRBV20-1 and TRBJ1-2; possibly TRBD1 for D (6 bases). CDR1 and CDR2 (germline): DFQATT, SNEGSKA (reference sequence). This CDR3 region has 11 residues. The CDR3 region is CSHTGSAGYTF. The CDR3 region has the DNA TGCAGCCACACAGGGTCAGCGGGCTACACCTTC.

This chain links TRBV5-1 with TRBJ1-1; D uncertain. Deletions cut 0 bases from V and 6 bases from J, with 12 bases between. The CDR3 is 14 amino acids. CDR1 is SGHRS and CDR2 is YFSETQ in the germline V gene. DNA for the CDR3: TGCGCCAGCAGCTTGGCCGCGGGTGGGGCTGAAGCTTTCTTT. It translates to CASSLAAGGAEAFF. The full variable domain, its missing parts supplied by reference TRBV5-1 and TRBJ1-1, is KAGVTQTPRYLIKTRGQQVTLSCSPISGHRSVSWYQQTPGQGLQFLFEYFSETQRNKGNFPGRFSGRQFSNSRSEMNVSTLELGDSALYLCASSLAAGGAEAFFGQGTRLTVV.

This chain joins TRBV10-3 and TRBJ1-5; TRBD1 matches at 7 bases. The V gene's germline CDR1 is ENHRY and CDR2 SYGVKD. V was pared by 0 bases and J by 10 bases, with 9 bases of the junction left unmatched. The CDR3 sequence is 15 residues long. The CDR3 loop reads CAISESRDSVDPQHF. The CDR3 DNA sequence: TGTGCCATCAGTGAGTCGAGGGACAGTGTTGATCCCCAGCATTTT.

The table lists this clone with a count of one. The genes are TRBV6-5 and TRBJ2-1; D perhaps matches TRBD2 (6 bases). CDR3 size: 11 residues. V shed 6 bases and J shed 10 bases, with 10 bases lying between them. CDR1 and CDR2 from the germline V gene are MNHEY and SVGAGI. CDR3 sequence (DNA): TGTGCCAGCAGGACTAGAGAGGAGCAGTTCTTC. Its protein is CASRTREEQFF.

The chain joins TRBV5-4 to TRBJ2-2; tentatively, D is TRBD1 (7 bases). Trimming removed 3 bases at V and 6 bases at J, with 12 bases between. This CDR3 region has 14 residues. The germline gives CDR1 SGHNT, CDR2 YYREEE (reference sequence). The CDR3 coding sequence is TGTGCCAGCAGCTCCAGGGGGGTTTCCGGGGAGCTGTTTTTT. It codes for CASSSRGVSGELFF.

The V call is TRBV6-5, the J call TRBJ1-1; 9 nucleotides align to TRBD1. With 7 bases clipped from V and 11 bases from J, the junction kept 17 bases outside the gene matches. The CDR3 is 15 amino acids. CDR1 and CDR2 from the germline V gene are MNHEY and SVGAGI. The DNA of the CDR3 is TGTGCCAGCACTAGATACAGGGGGCTAGGCTTAGAGGCTTTCTTT. Its protein is CASTRYRGLGLEAFF.

This chain uses TRBV10-3 with TRBJ2-7, with a tentative D call TRBD1 (5 bases). The CDR3 is made up of 14 amino acids. The germline V gene encodes CDR1 ENHRY and CDR2 SYGVKD. V gave up 6 bases and J gave up 6 bases, with 18 bases separating them. CDR3 bases: TGTGCCATCAGGGGCCCTGGGCAGGGTAGCGAGCAGTACTTC. Residues: CAIRGPGQGSEQYF.

This clone was picked up a small number of times. The chain links TRBV7-9 to TRBJ1-4; D call uncertain. This CDR3 is built from 13 residues. Per the germline V gene, CDR1 is SEHNR and CDR2 is FQNEAQ (reference sequence). V was shortened by 8 bases and J by 8 bases, with 15 bases between the two germline ends. CDR3 sequence reads: CASWTGVGEKLFF. The CDR3 nucleotides read TGTGCCAGCTGGACCGGGGTAGGCGAAAAACTGTTTTTT.

The chain is built from TRBV5-1 and TRBJ1-5; 7 bases are shared with TRBD1. The junction had 4 bases not matched to a gene; V was cut back by 0 bases and J by 4 bases. This CDR3 is built from 15 residues. Germline V CDR1 and CDR2: SGHRS, YFSETQ. The CDR3 bases are TGCGCCAGCAGCTTGGAAACAGGGGCAAATCAGCCCCAGCATTTT. It codes for CASSLETGANQPQHF.

The CDR3 protein is CASSTYGTVTMNTEAFF. DNA of the CDR3: TGTGCCAGCTCAACCTACGGGACAGTAACTATGAACACTGAAGCTTTCTTT. The gene calls are TRBV18 and TRBJ1-1; 7 bases align to TRBD1. Germline trimming cut 5 bases from V and 0 bases from J; bases unmatched to any gene: 12. The length of the CDR3 is 17 residues. In germline, CDR1 is KGHSH, CDR2 LQKENI.

The CDR3 region is CASSLGLSYNEQFF. Written as DNA, the CDR3 is TGCGCCAGCAGCTTGGGACTTTCCTACAATGAGCAGTTCTTC. This sequence joins TRBV5-1 and TRBJ2-1; D not certain. The ends were cut back, 0 bases at V and 1 base at J, with 5 bases in the middle. Per the germline V gene, CDR1 is SGHRS and CDR2 is YFSETQ. The CDR3 spans 14 residues.

The chain uses TRBV6-5 and TRBJ2-1; tentative D call: TRBD1 (6 bases). V was cut by 0 bases and J by 4 bases, with 10 bases left in between. Germline V gives CDR1 MNHEY, CDR2 SVGAGI. CDR3 length: 15 amino acids. The CDR3 protein is CASSYSPTGYNEQFF. CDR3 nucleotide sequence: TGTGCCAGCAGTTACTCTCCAACAGGGTACAATGAGCAGTTCTTC.

The chain is built from TRBV14 and TRBJ2-6; D is uncertain. Between the trimmed V and J ends, which lost 4 bases and 4 bases, there was a span of 11 bases. This CDR3 has 15 residues. Germline V gene data show CDR1 as SGHDN and CDR2 as FVKESK. The CDR3 nucleotides read TGTGCCAGCAGCCTGGGTCTCGGGGGGGCCAACGTCCTGACTTTC. Its translation is CASSLGLGGANVLTF. Together with reference TRBV14 and TRBJ2-6, the CDR3 gives the full variable domain: EAGVTQFPSHSVIEKGQTVTLRCDPISGHDNLYWYRRVMGKEIKFLLHFVKESKQDESGMPNNRFLAERTGGTYSTLKVQPAELEDSGVYFCASSLGLGGANVLTFGAGSRLTVL.

The chain joins TRBV3-1 (or the pseudogene TRBV3-2) to TRBJ1-1; 9 bases are a match to TRBD1. The CDR3 extends over 13 amino acids. Per the germline V gene, CDR1 is LGHDT and CDR2 is YNNKEL (reference sequence). Germline trimming cut 3 bases from V and 6 bases from J; bases unmatched to any gene: 2. The chain's CDR3 is CASSQTGGSEAFF. For the CDR3, the DNA is TGTGCCAGCAGCCAGACAGGGGGTTCTGAAGCTTTCTTT.

The chain uses TRBV7-6 and TRBJ1-2, with TRBD1 identical over 10 bases. The junction had 9 bases not matched to a gene; V was cut back by 6 bases and J by 5 bases. In germline, CDR1 is SGHVS, CDR2 FNYEAQ. This CDR3 comprises 15 residues. The CDR3, as DNA: TGTGCCAGCAGTTTCTCCGGGACAGGGGAATATGGCTACACCTTC. The encoded protein is CASSFSGTGEYGYTF.